Included here is one T cell receptor beta chain sequence, with context. The antigen is undetermined. This sample was included in a study of early T cells in non-severe SARS-CoV-2 infection. Study-level background: Chains from this unsorted whole-blood bulk RNA could not be paired.

Germline V gene sequence: CDR1 MGHRA, CDR2 YSYEKL. The CDR3 contains 15 residues. The V end was cut by 3 bases, the J end by 4 bases, with 14 bases between. TCRdb re-called the 5' RACE reads through MiXCR, storing one row per CDR3 protein. The sample lists 85,000 to 100,000 distinct CDR3 sequences, 8% to 13% occurring once. General study points: VDJdb matches were skewed toward anti-spike CD8 T cell responses.

This clonotype originated in an adult who was a healthcare worker with PCR-confirmed SARS-CoV-2 infection or an uninfected control (not recorded which). The material was whole blood, obtained at baseline. This chain joins TRBV4-1 and TRBJ2-3; D may be TRBD2 (6 bases). The CDR3 sequence: CASSQGSGSSDTQYF. DNA of the CDR3: TGCGCCAGCAGCCAGGGAAGCGGGTCTTCAGATACGCAGTATTTT.